Presented here are 9 T cell receptor beta chains from one specimen sequenced in a study of T cell repertoires in cytomegalovirus infection. TCRdb independently ran MiXCR on the reads; one entry per CDR3 protein. Of some 920,000 distinct CDR3 sequences detected, approximately 32% appear once; the ten largest clones hold around an eighth. The antigens these receptors bind are not known. The specimen comprised cultured CD8+ T cells from PBMCs, sampled from culture after CMV antigen stimulation. Every receptor here comes from a human donor in good health (CMV status not recorded). Some clones in this sample may be carry-over from other donors' samples.

V is TRBV4-1 and J is TRBJ2-2; 7 bases are a match to TRBD2. The length of the CDR3 is 14 residues. The V gene end was trimmed by 6 bases and the J gene end by 3 bases; junction bases not matched to a gene: 4. Germline CDR1 is MGHRA and CDR2 is YSYEKL. CDR3 in DNA: TGCGCCAGCAGGCACGCGGGGGACACCGGGGAGCTGTTTTTT. The encoded protein is CASRHAGDTGELFF.

V and J are TRBV7-9 and TRBJ2-5; maybe TRBD1 (5 bases). The CDR3 has 13 residues. With 7 bases removed from V and 4 bases from J, the gap between germline ends came to 13 bases. Germline V gene data show CDR1 as SEHNR and CDR2 as FQNEAQ (reference sequence). CDR3 nucleotides: TGTGCCAGCATCCCAGGGCCTCGAGAGACCCAGTACTTC. Translated, it gives CASIPGPRETQYF. Variable domain in full (rest from reference TRBV7-9 and TRBJ2-5): DTGVSQNPRHKITKRGQNVTFRCDPISEHNRLYWYRQTLGQGPEFLTYFQNEAQLEKSRLLSDRFSAERPKGSFSTLEIQRTEQGDSAMYLCASIPGPRETQYFGPGTRLLVL.

This clonotype has ten or more counts. The J gene is TRBJ2-1, the V gene TRBV7-2; 12 nucleotides match TRBD2. The V and J ends lost 4 bases and 7 bases, in that order; junction bases with no gene match: 8. The CDR3 loop spans 16 amino acids. Per germline, CDR1 SGHTA and CDR2 FQGNSA. CDR3: CASSYGLAGSLNEQFF. DNA for the CDR3: TGTGCCAGCAGCTACGGACTAGCGGGGAGCTTAAATGAGCAGTTCTTC.

This clonotype was seen a few times. The genes are TRBV9 and TRBJ2-2; D unclear. Trimming removed 0 bases from V and 0 bases from J, with 15 bases in between. Per the germline V gene, CDR1 is SGDLS and CDR2 is YYNGEE. The length of the CDR3 is 18 residues. CDR3 in DNA: TGTGCCAGCAGCGTAGAGGACCTGGGGTTACCGAACACCGGGGAGCTGTTTTTT. It translates to CASSVEDLGLPNTGELFF.

The V and J genes are TRBV7-6 and TRBJ2-5, with D possibly called TRBD1 or TRBD2 (6 bases each). From germline, CDR1 is SGHVS and CDR2 FNYEAQ. There are 15 residues in the CDR3. Trimming left V 5 bases short and J 4 bases short, with 17 bases between. CDR3 DNA: TGTGCCAGCAGCCCTTCGGTGGGGGGCCCAGAGACCCAGTACTTC. Translation gives CASSPSVGGPETQYF.

This clonotype was recorded a few times. CDR3 sequence (DNA): TGTGCCACCAGTAGCGGGGATTGGCGGTACTTCGGGGAGCTGTTTTTT. It yields the protein CATSSGDWRYFGELFF. The V and J genes are TRBV24-1 and TRBJ2-2; TRBD2 matches 7 bases. Germline trimming cut 6 bases from V and 7 bases from J; bases unmatched to any gene: 13. This CDR3 spans 16 amino acids. Germline V gives CDR1 KGHDR, CDR2 SFDVKD.

This chain uses TRBV11-1 with TRBJ1-1; D ambiguous. CDR1 and CDR2 (germline): SGHAT, FQDESV (reference sequence). The CDR3 covers 18 residues. V was trimmed by 5 bases and J by 7 bases, leaving 29 bases between them. The CDR3 DNA reads as TGTGCCAGCAGCCACTTAGACGGTAGAACAGCAAAACCCCTTGAAGCTTTCTTT. Translated: CASSHLDGRTAKPLEAFF.

This clonotype was counted a single time. The chain combines TRBV19 with TRBJ2-1, with unresolved D. Germline V gives CDR1 LNHDA, CDR2 SQIVND (reference sequence). CDR3 length equals 14 residues. Trimming stripped 3 bases from V and 0 bases from J, with 6 bases between. The CDR3 bases are TGTGCCAGTAGTATGTCAGGCTCCTACAATGAGCAGTTCTTC. It translates to CASSMSGSYNEQFF.

In DNA form, the CDR3 reads TGTGCCAGCAGCTTCGAGGACAGATTCAACGAGCAGTACTTC. This sequence encodes CASSFEDRFNEQYF. The J gene is TRBJ2-7, the V gene TRBV7-6, with a tentative D call TRBD1 (6 bases). This CDR3 spans 14 amino acids. Germline assignment: CDR1 SGHVS and CDR2 FNYEAQ. V was cut by 3 bases and J by 5 bases, with 14 bases left in between.